The source of this TCR beta chain is a study of vaccination and CD4 T cells after COVID-19. On the study more broadly: Those taking part got two shots of either the BNT162b2 or the mRNA-1273 vaccine. Post-COVID samples had a sampling time that fell a median roughly 100 days after diagnosis (range 35 to 161).

Concerning this clonotype itself: What it binds is not known. This is likely an artifact of a read error, given a far larger clone one base away.

Scientists ran DNA taken from cultured CD4+ T cells through the Oncomine TCR Beta short-read assay for sequencing. After culture, CD4+ T cells served as the source for genomic DNA extraction. One entry per CDR3 protein, called by TCRdb with MiXCR from the PCR reads. The sample consists of some 10,000 distinct CDR3 sequences, 42% of them appearing once. Study results and caveats: There was no significant change from around 19 to 38 median reactive clonotypes.

The V gene lost 7 bases and the J gene lost 8 bases, with 22 bases spanning the gap. This CDR3 contains 15 residues. Germline CDR1 reads MNHEY; CDR2 reads SVGEGT. Described treatment: roughly 11-day PBMC culture with coronavirus spike peptide pools or control peptides (ViraFEST assay). The source of this sequence is a human donor who had recovered from COVID-19. Sequenced sample: CD4+ T cells from blood, cultured in vitro. The chain links TRBV6-2 or TRBV6-3 to TRBJ2-3; D possibly uses TRBD1 or TRBD2 (7 bases each). The chain's CDR3 is CASTPSGEGAGTQYF. The CDR3 DNA sequence: TGTGCCAGCACCCCCTCGGGGGAGGGGGCAGGTACGCAGTATTTT.